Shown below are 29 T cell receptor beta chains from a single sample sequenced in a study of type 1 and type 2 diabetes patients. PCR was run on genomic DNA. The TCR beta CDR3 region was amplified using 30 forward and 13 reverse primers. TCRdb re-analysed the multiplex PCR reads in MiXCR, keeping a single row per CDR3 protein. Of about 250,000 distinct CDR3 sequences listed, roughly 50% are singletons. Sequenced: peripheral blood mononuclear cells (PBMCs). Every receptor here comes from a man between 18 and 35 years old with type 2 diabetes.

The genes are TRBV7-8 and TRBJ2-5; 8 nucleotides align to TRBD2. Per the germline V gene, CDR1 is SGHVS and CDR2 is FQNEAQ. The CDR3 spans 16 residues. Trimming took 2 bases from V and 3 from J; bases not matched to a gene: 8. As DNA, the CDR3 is TGTGCCAGCAGCTTACAGAGCGGGGGCGGGAAAGAGACCCAGTACTTC. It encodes CASSLQSGGGKETQYF. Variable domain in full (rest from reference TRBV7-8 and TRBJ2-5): GAGVSQSPRYKVAKRGQDVALRCDPISGHVSLFWYQQALGQGPEFLTYFQNEAQLDKSGLPSDRFFAERPEGSVSTLKIQRTQQEDSAVYLCASSLQSGGGKETQYFGPGTRLLVL.

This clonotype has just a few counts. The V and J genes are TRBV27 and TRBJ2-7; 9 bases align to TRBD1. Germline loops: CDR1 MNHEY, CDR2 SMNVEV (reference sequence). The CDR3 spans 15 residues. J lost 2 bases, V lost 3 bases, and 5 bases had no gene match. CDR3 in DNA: TGTGCCAGCAGTTTCCTCGGGGACAGGGCCTACGAGCAGTACTTC. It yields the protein CASSFLGDRAYEQYF.

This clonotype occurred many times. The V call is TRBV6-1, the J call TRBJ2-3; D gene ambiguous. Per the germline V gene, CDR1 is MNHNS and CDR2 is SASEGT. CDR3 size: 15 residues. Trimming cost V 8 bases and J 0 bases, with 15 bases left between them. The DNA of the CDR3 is TGTGCCAGCTCAGAGAAGGTGGACAGCACAGATACGCAGTATTTT. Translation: CASSEKVDSTDTQYF.

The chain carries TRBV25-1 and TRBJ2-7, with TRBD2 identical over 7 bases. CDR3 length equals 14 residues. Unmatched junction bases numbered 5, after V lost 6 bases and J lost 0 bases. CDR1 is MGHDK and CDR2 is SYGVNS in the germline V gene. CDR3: CASSVGGGSYEQYF. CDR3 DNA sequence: TGTGCCAGCAGCGTTGGCGGGGGCTCCTACGAGCAGTACTTC.

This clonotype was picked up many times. The CDR3 DNA reads TGTGCCAGCAGTGAGCGAGGACAGGGGATGCAGGGCTACACCTTC. Its protein product is CASSERGQGMQGYTF. This sequence joins TRBV2 and TRBJ1-2; 9 bases match TRBD1. CDR3 length: 15 amino acids. J gave up 8 bases and V 3 bases, and 10 bases lay outside the gene matches. Germline-derived CDR1 and CDR2 are SNHLY and FYNNEI.

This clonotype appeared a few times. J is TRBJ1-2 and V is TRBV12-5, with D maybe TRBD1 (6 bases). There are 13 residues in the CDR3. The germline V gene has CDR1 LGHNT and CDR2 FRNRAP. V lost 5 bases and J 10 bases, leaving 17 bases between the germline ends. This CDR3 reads CASGPHRVQDYTF. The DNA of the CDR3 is TGTGCTAGTGGTCCACACAGGGTTCAAGACTACACCTTC.

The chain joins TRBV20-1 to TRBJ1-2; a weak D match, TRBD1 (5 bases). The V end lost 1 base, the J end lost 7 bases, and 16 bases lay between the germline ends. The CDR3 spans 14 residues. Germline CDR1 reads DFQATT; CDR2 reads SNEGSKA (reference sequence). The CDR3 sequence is CSARGPQGRSGYTF. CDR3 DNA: TGCAGTGCTAGAGGCCCGCAGGGAAGATCTGGCTACACCTTC.

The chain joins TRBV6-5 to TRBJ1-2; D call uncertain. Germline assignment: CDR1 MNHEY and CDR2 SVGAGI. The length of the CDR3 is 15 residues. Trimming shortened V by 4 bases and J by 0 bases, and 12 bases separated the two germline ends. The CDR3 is CASSSISSANYGYTF. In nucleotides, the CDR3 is TGTGCCAGCAGTTCTATCAGTTCTGCTAACTATGGCTACACCTTC.

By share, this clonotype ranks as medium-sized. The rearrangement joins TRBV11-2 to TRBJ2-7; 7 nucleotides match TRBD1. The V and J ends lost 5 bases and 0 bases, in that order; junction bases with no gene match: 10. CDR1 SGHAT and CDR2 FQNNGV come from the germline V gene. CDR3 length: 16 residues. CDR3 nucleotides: TGTGCCAGCAGCACGAAACCGGGACAGTTCTCCTACGAGCAGTACTTC. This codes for CASSTKPGQFSYEQYF.

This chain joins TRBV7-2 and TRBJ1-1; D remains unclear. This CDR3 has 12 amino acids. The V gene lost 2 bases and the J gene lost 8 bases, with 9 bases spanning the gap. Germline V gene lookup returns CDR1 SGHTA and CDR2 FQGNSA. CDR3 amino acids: CASSLIGREAFF. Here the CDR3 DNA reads TGTGCCAGCAGCTTAATAGGCAGGGAAGCTTTCTTT.

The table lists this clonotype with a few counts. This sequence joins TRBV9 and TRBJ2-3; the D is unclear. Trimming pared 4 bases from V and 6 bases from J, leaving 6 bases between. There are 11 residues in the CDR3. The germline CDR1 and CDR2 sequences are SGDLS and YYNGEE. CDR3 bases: TGTGCCAGCAGCTTTGCGGATACGCAGTATTTT. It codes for CASSFADTQYF.

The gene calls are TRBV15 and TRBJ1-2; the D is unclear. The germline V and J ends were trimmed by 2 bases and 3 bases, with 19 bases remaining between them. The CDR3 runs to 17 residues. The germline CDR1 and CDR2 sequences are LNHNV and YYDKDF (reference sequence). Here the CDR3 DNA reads TGTGCCACCAGCAGATCCTCAGCCCGGCGCTTGGACTATGGCTACACCTTC. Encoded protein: CATSRSSARRLDYGYTF.

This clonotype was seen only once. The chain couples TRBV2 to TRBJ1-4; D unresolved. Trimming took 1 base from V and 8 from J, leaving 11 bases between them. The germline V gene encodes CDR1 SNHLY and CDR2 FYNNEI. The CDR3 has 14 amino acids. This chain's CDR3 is CASSEDGFREKLFF. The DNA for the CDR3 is TGTGCCAGCAGTGAAGACGGCTTCCGGGAAAAACTGTTTTTT.

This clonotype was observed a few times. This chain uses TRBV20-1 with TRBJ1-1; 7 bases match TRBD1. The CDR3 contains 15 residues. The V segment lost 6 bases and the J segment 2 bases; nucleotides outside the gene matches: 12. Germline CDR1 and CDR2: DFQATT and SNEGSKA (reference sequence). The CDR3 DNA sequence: TGCAGTGCCGGGGTGGAGGGGGCTATAAACACTGAAGCTTTCTTT. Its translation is CSAGVEGAINTEAFF.

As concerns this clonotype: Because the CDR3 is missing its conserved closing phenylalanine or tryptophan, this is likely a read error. This CDR3 reads CARAEPVMPNTEAFL. CDR3 in DNA: TGTGCCAGAGCAGAACCCGTTATGCCAAACACTGAAGCTTTCCTT. The chain uses TRBV2 and TRBJ1-1; D not resolved. This CDR3 region has 15 residues. CDR1 is SNHLY, CDR2 FYNNEI, per germline. V was trimmed by 9 bases and J by 2 bases, leaving 19 bases between them.

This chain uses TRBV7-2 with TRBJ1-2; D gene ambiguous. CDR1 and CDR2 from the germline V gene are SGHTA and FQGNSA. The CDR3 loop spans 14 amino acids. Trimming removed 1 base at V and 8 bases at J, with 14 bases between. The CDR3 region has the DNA TGTGCCAGCAGCTTAGTTGAGAGCGCGGTAGGCTACACCTTC. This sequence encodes CASSLVESAVGYTF.

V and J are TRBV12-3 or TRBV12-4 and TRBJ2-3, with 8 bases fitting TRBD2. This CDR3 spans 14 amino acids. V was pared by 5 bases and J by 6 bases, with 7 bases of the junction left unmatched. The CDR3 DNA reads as TGTGCCAGCAGTCAACATGGACTAGCCGATACGCAGTATTTT. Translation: CASSQHGLADTQYF.

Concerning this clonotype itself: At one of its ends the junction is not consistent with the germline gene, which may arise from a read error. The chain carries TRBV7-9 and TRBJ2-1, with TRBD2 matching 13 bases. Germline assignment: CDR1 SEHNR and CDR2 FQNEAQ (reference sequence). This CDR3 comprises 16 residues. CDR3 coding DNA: TGCGCCAGCAGCCCCACTAGCGGGAGGGCCTACAATGAGCAGTTCTTC. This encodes CASSPTSGRAYNEQFF.

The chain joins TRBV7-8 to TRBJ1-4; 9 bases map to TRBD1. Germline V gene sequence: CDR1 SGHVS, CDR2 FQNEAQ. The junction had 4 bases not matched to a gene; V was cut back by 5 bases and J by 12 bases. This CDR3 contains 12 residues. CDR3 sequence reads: CASSPGQGELFF. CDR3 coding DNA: TGTGCCAGCAGCCCGGGACAGGGAGAACTGTTTTTT.

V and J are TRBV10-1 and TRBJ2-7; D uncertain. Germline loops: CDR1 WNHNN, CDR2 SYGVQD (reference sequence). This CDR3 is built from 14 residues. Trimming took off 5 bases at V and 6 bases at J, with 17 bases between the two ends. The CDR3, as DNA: TGCGCCAGCAGTACATCGACTCCTTCCAGCGAGCAGTACTTC. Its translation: CASSTSTPSSEQYF.

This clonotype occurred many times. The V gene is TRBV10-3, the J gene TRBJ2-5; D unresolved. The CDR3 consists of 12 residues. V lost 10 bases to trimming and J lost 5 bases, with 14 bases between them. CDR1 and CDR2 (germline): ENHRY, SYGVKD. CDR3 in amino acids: CATSAYGETQYF. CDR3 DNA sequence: TGTGCCACTTCAGCGTACGGGGAGACCCAGTACTTC.

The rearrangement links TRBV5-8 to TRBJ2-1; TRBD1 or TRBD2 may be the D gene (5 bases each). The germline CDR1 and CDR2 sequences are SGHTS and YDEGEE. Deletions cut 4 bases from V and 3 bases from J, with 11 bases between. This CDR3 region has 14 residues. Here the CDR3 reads CASSPGPYYNEQFF. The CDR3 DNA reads TGTGCCAGCAGCCCGGGACCCTACTACAATGAGCAGTTCTTC.

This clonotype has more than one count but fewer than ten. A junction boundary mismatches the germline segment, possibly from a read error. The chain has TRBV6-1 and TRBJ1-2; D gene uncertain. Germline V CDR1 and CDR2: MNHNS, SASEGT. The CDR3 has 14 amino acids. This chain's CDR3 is CAISELTSNYGYTF. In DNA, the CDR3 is TGTGCCATCAGTGAGCTTACCTCCAACTATGGCTACACCTTC.

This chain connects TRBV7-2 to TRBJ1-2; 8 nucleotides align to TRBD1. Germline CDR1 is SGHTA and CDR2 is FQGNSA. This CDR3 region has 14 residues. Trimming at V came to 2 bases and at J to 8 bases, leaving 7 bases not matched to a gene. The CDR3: CASSLSAGGGGYTF. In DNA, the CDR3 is TGTGCCAGCAGCTTATCGGCAGGGGGCGGCGGCTACACCTTC.

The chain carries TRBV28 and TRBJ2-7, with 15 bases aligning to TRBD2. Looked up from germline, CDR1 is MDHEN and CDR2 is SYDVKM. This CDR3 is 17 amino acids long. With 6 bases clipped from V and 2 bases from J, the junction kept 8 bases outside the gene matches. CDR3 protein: CASRRTSGRDKAYEQYF. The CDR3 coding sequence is TGTGCCAGCAGGCGGACTAGCGGGAGGGACAAAGCCTACGAGCAGTACTTC. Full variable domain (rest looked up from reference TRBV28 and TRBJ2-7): DVKVTQSSRYLVKRTGEKVFLECVQDMDHENMFWYRQDPGLGLRLIYFSYDVKMKEKGDIPEGYSVSREKKERFSLILESASTNQTSMYLCASRRTSGRDKAYEQYFGPGTRLTVT.

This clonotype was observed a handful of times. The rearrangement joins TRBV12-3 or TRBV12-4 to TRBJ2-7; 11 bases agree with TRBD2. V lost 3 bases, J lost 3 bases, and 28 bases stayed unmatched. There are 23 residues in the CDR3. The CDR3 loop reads CASSFIGGTGLSGRAQLRYEQYF. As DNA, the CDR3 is TGTGCCAGCAGTTTTATTGGAGGGACAGGACTTAGCGGGAGGGCTCAACTTCGCTACGAGCAGTACTTC.

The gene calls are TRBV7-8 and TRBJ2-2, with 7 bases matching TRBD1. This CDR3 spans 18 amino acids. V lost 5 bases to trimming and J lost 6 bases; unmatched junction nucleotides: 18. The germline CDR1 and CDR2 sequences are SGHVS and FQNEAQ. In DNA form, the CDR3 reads TGTGCCAGCAGCCTCGTAGGGGGATCAGGGGGTTGGGCCGGGGAGCTGTTTTTT. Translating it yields CASSLVGGSGGWAGELFF.

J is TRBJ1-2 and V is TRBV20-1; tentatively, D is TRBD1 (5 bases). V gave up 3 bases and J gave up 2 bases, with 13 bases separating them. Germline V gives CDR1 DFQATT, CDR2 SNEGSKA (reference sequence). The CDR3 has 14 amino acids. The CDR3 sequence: CSASGLDSNYGYTF. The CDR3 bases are TGCAGTGCTAGCGGCCTAGACAGCAACTATGGCTACACCTTC.

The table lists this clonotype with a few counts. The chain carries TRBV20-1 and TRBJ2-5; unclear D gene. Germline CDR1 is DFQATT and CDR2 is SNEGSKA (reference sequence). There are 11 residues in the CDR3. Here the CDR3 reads CSATDSETQYF. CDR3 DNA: TGCAGCGCAACCGACTCAGAGACCCAGTACTTC.